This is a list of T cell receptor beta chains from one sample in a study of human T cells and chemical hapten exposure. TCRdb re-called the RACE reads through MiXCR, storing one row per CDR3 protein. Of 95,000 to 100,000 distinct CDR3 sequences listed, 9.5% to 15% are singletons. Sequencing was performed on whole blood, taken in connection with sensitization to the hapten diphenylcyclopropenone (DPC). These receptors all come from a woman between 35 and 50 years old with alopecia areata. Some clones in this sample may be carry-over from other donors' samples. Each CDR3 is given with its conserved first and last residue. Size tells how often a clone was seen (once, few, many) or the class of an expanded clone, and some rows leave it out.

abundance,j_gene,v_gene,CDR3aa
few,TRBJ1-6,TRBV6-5,CASSYAEGAAYNSPLHF
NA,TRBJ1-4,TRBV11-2,CASSLVVRGEKLFF
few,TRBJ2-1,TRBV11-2,CASSLEAGALNEQFF
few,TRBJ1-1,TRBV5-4,CASSAGASMNTEAFF
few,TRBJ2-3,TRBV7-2,CASSRGGEEDTQYF
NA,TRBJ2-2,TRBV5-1,CASSSRGATGELFF
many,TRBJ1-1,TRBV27,CASSLFGEAFF
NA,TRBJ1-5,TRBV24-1,CATSDSGSYSNQPQHF
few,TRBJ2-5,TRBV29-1,CSAGTVETQYF
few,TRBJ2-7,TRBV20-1,CSAFRVVHRYEQYF
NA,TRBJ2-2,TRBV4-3,CASSQKGGLAPGELFF
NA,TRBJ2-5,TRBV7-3,CASSSQPPDRVETQYF
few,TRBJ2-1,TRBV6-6,CASRVSRDYNEQFF
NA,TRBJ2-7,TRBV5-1,CASSWDRVMESYEQYF
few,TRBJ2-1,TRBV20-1,CSAISSGVTSGKYNEQFF
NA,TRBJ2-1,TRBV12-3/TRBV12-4,CASSPPAGGLGNFDEQFF
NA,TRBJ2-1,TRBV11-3,CASSLTSGDNEQFF
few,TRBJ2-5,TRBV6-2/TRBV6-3,CASSRVGKETQYF
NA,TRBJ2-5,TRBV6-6,CASSPTQETQYF
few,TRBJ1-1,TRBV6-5,CASSYGTANTEAFF
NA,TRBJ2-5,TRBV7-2,CASSLGRDLAETQYF
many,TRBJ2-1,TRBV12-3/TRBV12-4,CASGGRLVEGSEQFF
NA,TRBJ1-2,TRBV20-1,CSAVSANYGYTF
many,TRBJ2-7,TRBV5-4,CASSPIGTYEQYF
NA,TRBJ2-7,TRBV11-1,CASSLPASYEQYF
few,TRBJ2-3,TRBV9,CASSVVATSGPQYF
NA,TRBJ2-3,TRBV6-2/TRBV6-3,CASSTGTSDTDTQYF
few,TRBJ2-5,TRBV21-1,CAIQGSQPRETQYF
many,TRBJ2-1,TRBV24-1,CATSDPGLHPGDEQFF
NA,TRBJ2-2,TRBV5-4,CASSLELVPTGELFF
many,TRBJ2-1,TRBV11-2,CASSLDRGQHNEQFF
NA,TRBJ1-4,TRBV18,CASSPMRQGGKEKLFF
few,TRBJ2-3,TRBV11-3,CASSLGTSDTDTQYF
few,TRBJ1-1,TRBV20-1,CSARRADEAFF
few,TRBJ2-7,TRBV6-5,CASSYSQASPYEQYF
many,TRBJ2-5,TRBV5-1,CASSPQGGLETQYF
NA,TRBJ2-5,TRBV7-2,CASKRLAGYQETQYF
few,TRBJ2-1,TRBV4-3,CASSAGASYNEQFF
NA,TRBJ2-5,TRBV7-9,CASSPILQETQYF
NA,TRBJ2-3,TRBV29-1,CSVAGTATDTQYF
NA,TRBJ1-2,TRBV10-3,CAISEMTGGYTF
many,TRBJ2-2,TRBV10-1,CASSWTSGRRNTGELFF
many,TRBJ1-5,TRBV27,CASSWDGGGNQPQHF
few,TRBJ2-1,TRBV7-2,CASSTRDYYNEQFF
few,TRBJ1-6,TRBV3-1,CASSPRDRASPLHF
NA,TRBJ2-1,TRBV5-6,CASSLTPEQFF
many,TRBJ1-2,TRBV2,CASSVGLSWGYTF
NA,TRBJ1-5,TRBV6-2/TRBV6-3,CASSYRALSNQPQHF
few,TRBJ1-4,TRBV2,CASRLRGGNEKLFF
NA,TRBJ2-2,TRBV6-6,CASSYSGRDTGELFF
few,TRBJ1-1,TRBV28,CASSWARSEAFF
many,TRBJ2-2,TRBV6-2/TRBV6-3,CASSTGVSTGELFF
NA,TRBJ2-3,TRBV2,CASREGRRTLTDTQYF
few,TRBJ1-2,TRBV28,CASRRQGEDSGYTF
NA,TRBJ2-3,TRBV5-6,CASSLPGLAGRDTQYF
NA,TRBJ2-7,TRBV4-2,CASSQDLSYEQYF